A single sample gave rise to the 32 T cell receptor beta chains below, sequenced in a study of shared clonotypes between healthy human individuals. Assay: immunoSEQ multiplex PCR; the TCRdb copy retains only in-frame clones and omits some. The sample yields fewer than 2.5 million clones, approximately 94% seen once. Sequencing was carried out using naive CD4+ T cells from PBMCs. The subset: CD45RA+ positively selected. These TCRs come from a man aged 18 to 30 in good health. Some clones in this sample may be carry-over from other donors' samples.

The CDR3 reads CATSRKPAAYNEQFF. DNA of the CDR3: TGTGCCACCAGCAGGAAGCCGGCCGCCTACAATGAGCAGTTCTTC. The J gene is TRBJ2-1, the V gene TRBV15; D gene uncertain. CDR1 and CDR2 from the germline V gene are LNHNV and YYDKDF (reference sequence). Trimming removed 3 bases at V and 2 bases at J, with 11 bases between. The CDR3 contains 15 residues.

The chain combines TRBV25-1 with TRBJ2-7; a weak D match, TRBD2 (6 bases). Trimming removed 3 bases from V and 3 bases from J, with 15 bases in between. This CDR3 has 15 residues. Germline values: CDR1 MGHDK, CDR2 SYGVNS. The CDR3 reads CASSDWRGSSYEQYF. CDR3 coding DNA: TGTGCCAGCAGTGATTGGAGGGGATCGAGCTACGAGCAGTACTTC.

This clone was counted a single time. The V and J genes are TRBV4-2 and TRBJ2-7, with unresolved D. CDR1 LGHNA and CDR2 YNFKEQ come from the germline V gene. The V gene lost 0 bases and the J gene lost 0 bases, with 9 bases spanning the gap. The CDR3 has 15 amino acids. The CDR3 DNA sequence: TGTGCCAGCAGCCAAGACTTTGGCGCCTCCTACGAGCAGTACTTC. Translation gives CASSQDFGASYEQYF.

The chain links TRBV6-1 to TRBJ1-4, with a weak D call TRBD1 (5 bases). Trimming took 6 bases from V and 7 from J, leaving 12 bases between them. The V gene's germline CDR1 is MNHNS and CDR2 SASEGT. The CDR3 contains 13 residues. As DNA, the CDR3 is TGTGCCAGCAGCGTAGGACAAGGTGAAAAACTGTTTTTT. Translation: CASSVGQGEKLFF.

The CDR3, as DNA: TGTGCCAGCAGCTCAGACAGGGGGCGCAGCGGCAATGAGCAGTTCTTC. Translated, it gives CASSSDRGRSGNEQFF. The chain combines TRBV5-4 with TRBJ2-1; 10 bases line up with TRBD1. The CDR3 consists of 16 residues. V trimming: 3 bases; J trimming: 6 bases; junction bases outside the gene matches: 9. From germline, CDR1 is SGHNT and CDR2 YYREEE (reference sequence).

The rearrangement links TRBV5-1 to TRBJ2-1; D is uncertain. CDR1 is SGHRS and CDR2 is YFSETQ in the germline V gene. Trimming shortened V by 0 bases and J by 9 bases, and 10 bases separated the two germline ends. The CDR3 runs 13 residues. In nucleotides, the CDR3 is TGCGCCAGCAGCTTGGCAGCAGTTACTGAGCAGTTCTTC. Its translation is CASSLAAVTEQFF.

The chain employs TRBV5-6 and TRBJ2-2, with 8 bases identical to TRBD1. The CDR3 is 16 amino acids. Per germline, CDR1 SGHDT and CDR2 YYEEEE. The trim removed 1 base at V and 4 bases at J, leaving 6 bases unmatched. This chain's CDR3 is CASSLSQGARTGELFF. CDR3 bases: TGTGCCAGCAGCTTGTCCCAGGGGGCGCGCACCGGGGAGCTGTTTTTT.

V and J are TRBV11-3 and TRBJ2-1, with 14 bases aligning to TRBD2. The CDR3 is 15 amino acids. Germline loops: CDR1 SGHNT, CDR2 YENEEA. The trim removed 5 bases at V and 8 bases at J, leaving 5 bases unmatched. The CDR3 is CASSPGTSGSYEQFF. CDR3 DNA: TGTGCCAGCAGCCCAGGGACTAGCGGGAGTTATGAGCAGTTCTTC.

The V call is TRBV14, the J call TRBJ1-1; D is unresolved. The V and J ends lost 0 bases and 7 bases respectively, with 12 bases between them. The CDR3 extends over 14 amino acids. CDR1 is SGHDN, CDR2 FVKESK, per germline. This chain's CDR3 is CASSQEAVDIEAFF. DNA for the CDR3: TGTGCCAGCAGCCAAGAAGCGGTCGACATTGAAGCTTTCTTT.

The rearrangement links TRBV10-3 to TRBJ2-7; D might be TRBD1 (7 bases). Germline lookup yields CDR1 ENHRY and CDR2 SYGVKD. This CDR3 is built from 16 residues. The ends were cut back, 0 bases at V and 9 bases at J, with 21 bases in the middle. This CDR3 is CAISESGADRRAPQYF. The CDR3 bases are TGTGCCATCAGTGAGTCAGGTGCGGACAGGAGGGCCCCGCAGTACTTC.

The rearrangement links TRBV4-1 to TRBJ2-7, with D perhaps TRBD1 (5 bases). The CDR3 has 15 amino acids. V lost 1 base and J 9 bases, leaving 19 bases between the germline ends. Germline lookup yields CDR1 MGHRA and CDR2 YSYEKL. The DNA for the CDR3 is TGCGCCAGCAGCCAAGTAGGCGTCGCCGCTACAGGGCAGTACTTC. Protein: CASSQVGVAATGQYF.

As concerns this clone: This same CDR3 is encoded by further DNA sequences in the sample. This chain joins TRBV5-1 and TRBJ2-3; D is uncertain. Trimming removed 0 bases at V and 4 bases at J, with 6 bases between. Germline V CDR1 and CDR2: SGHRS, YFSETQ. This CDR3 comprises 13 residues. CDR3 loop: CASSLAGPDTQYF. The CDR3 DNA reads as TGCGCCAGCAGCTTGGCCGGCCCAGATACGCAGTATTTT.

The V and J genes are TRBV7-3 and TRBJ2-2; possibly TRBD1 for D (6 bases). This CDR3 is 17 amino acids long. The V gene lost 1 base and the J gene lost 1 base, with 13 bases spanning the gap. Germline CDR1 reads SGHTA; CDR2 reads FQGTGA. DNA of the CDR3: TGTGCCAGCAGCTTAAATGGCAGGGGCAAGAACACCGGGGAGCTGTTTTTT. Protein product: CASSLNGRGKNTGELFF.

In its sample, this clone was seen once. The CDR3 spells CASSAGQAYEQYF. CDR3 sequence (DNA): TGTGCCAGCAGCGCGGGACAGGCCTACGAGCAGTACTTC. V usage is TRBV5-5 and J usage is TRBJ2-7; TRBD1 aligns across 8 bases. Germline CDR1 SGHKS, CDR2 YYEKEE (reference sequence). The CDR3 contains 13 residues. Trimming at V came to 4 bases and at J to 2 bases, leaving 2 bases not matched to a gene.

This clone turned up a few times. The rearrangement links TRBV7-2 to TRBJ1-1, with D unresolved. With 0 bases removed from V and 4 bases from J, the gap between germline ends came to 6 bases. The germline CDR1 and CDR2 sequences are SGHTA and FQGNSA. CDR3 length: 13 residues. The chain's CDR3 is CASSLARITEAFF. As DNA, the CDR3 is TGTGCCAGCAGCTTAGCCAGGATCACTGAAGCTTTCTTT.

This sequence joins TRBV23-1 and TRBJ2-7; D uncertain. TRBV23-1 is placed among ORFs of uncertain function. The CDR3 length is 12 residues. Trimming left V 7 bases short and J 3 bases short, with 10 bases between. The CDR3 spells CASTLPGYEQYF. CDR3 DNA sequence: TGCGCCAGCACTCTACCGGGCTACGAGCAGTACTTC.

The V and J genes are TRBV9 and TRBJ2-7; 7 nucleotides agree with TRBD2. V dropped 4 bases and J dropped 2; count of bases not matched to a gene: 6. This CDR3 is built from 14 residues. In germline, CDR1 is SGDLS, CDR2 YYNGEE. CDR3 in amino acids: CASSLRGLAYEQYF. CDR3 nucleotide sequence: TGTGCCAGCAGCCTCAGAGGACTAGCCTACGAGCAGTACTTC.

The chain uses TRBV28 and TRBJ1-5; 8 bases are shared with TRBD1. Per germline, CDR1 MDHEN and CDR2 SYDVKM. V lost 5 bases to trimming and J lost 0 bases; unmatched junction nucleotides: 9. The CDR3 length is 17 residues. CDR3 coding DNA: TGTGCCAGCAGTCCGGGCCAGGGGGCCGGTAGCAATCAGCCCCAGCATTTT. Translating it yields CASSPGQGAGSNQPQHF.

This chain connects TRBV28 to TRBJ2-3; possible D gene TRBD2, 6 bases. The CDR3 loop spans 16 amino acids. CDR1 is MDHEN, CDR2 SYDVKM, per germline. Deletions cut 5 bases from V and 2 bases from J, with 17 bases between. CDR3 sequence: CASSGPGGSATDTQYF. The CDR3 region has the DNA TGTGCCAGCAGTGGCCCCGGGGGTAGCGCCACAGATACGCAGTATTTT.

The chain is built from TRBV28 and TRBJ2-7; TRBD2 matches at 9 bases. The CDR3 is 15 amino acids. Trimming removed 6 bases from V and 0 bases from J; junction bases left unmatched: 6. CDR1 and CDR2 from the germline V gene are MDHEN and SYDVKM. The DNA of the CDR3 is TGTGCCAGCAGCATAGCGGGAGCTCACTCCTACGAGCAGTACTTC. Residues: CASSIAGAHSYEQYF.

This clone showed up just once. At the DNA level, this CDR3 is encoded by other sequences in the same sample as well. The chain combines TRBV5-1 with TRBJ2-3; D is undetermined. V was cut by 2 bases and J by 5 bases, with 3 bases left in between. CDR1 SGHRS and CDR2 YFSETQ come from the germline V gene. The CDR3 is 11 residues long. CDR3 nucleotides: TGCGCCAGCAGCTTACTAGATACGCAGTATTTT. Translating it yields CASSLLDTQYF.

The rearrangement uses TRBV5-1 and TRBJ2-1; TRBD1 is a possible D gene (6 bases). Germline lookup yields CDR1 SGHRS and CDR2 YFSETQ. This CDR3 comprises 15 residues. Deletions cut 0 bases from V and 7 bases from J, with 14 bases between. The CDR3 loop is CASSLDTGSGNEQFF. DNA for the CDR3: TGCGCCAGCAGCTTGGATACAGGGTCCGGGAATGAGCAGTTCTTC. Based on the CDR3 plus reference TRBV5-1 and TRBJ2-1, the full variable domain is KAGVTQTPRYLIKTRGQQVTLSCSPISGHRSVSWYQQTPGQGLQFLFEYFSETQRNKGNFPGRFSGRQFSNSRSEMNVSTLELGDSALYLCASSLDTGSGNEQFFGPGTRLTVL.

V and J are TRBV6-5 and TRBJ1-5; D call uncertain. CDR3 size: 14 residues. From germline, CDR1 is MNHEY and CDR2 SVGAGI. V was cut by 5 bases and J by 5 bases, with 13 bases left in between. The CDR3 DNA is TGTGCCAGCAGTCCCCCCGGTCCCTATCAGCCCCAGCATTTT. It encodes CASSPPGPYQPQHF.

The chain recombines TRBV28 with TRBJ1-3, with D possibly matching TRBD1 (5 bases). The germline V gene has CDR1 MDHEN and CDR2 SYDVKM. The germline V and J ends were trimmed by 11 bases and 1 base, with 6 bases remaining between them. The CDR3 totals 11 residues. DNA of the CDR3: TGTGCCGGGGGGTCTGGAAACACCATATATTTT. Protein: CAGGSGNTIYF.

This clone was counted between two and nine times. The CDR3 DNA reads TGCGCCAGCGGGACAGGGGGCGCAGATACGCAGTATTTT. Translated, it gives CASGTGGADTQYF. V and J are TRBV5-1 and TRBJ2-3; TRBD1 matches 12 bases. Germline V lookup: CDR1 SGHRS, CDR2 YFSETQ. The V gene end was trimmed by 7 bases and the J gene end by 4 bases; junction bases not matched to a gene: 1. The CDR3 sequence is 13 residues long. Based on the CDR3 plus reference TRBV5-1 and TRBJ2-3, the full variable domain is KAGVTQTPRYLIKTRGQQVTLSCSPISGHRSVSWYQQTPGQGLQFLFEYFSETQRNKGNFPGRFSGRQFSNSRSEMNVSTLELGDSALYLCASGTGGADTQYFGPGTRLTVL.

The J gene is TRBJ2-7, the V gene TRBV28; D is possibly TRBD1 (5 bases). CDR3 length equals 12 residues. With 1 base removed from V and 7 bases from J, the gap between germline ends came to 8 bases. Germline V gives CDR1 MDHEN, CDR2 SYDVKM. DNA for the CDR3: TGTGCCAGCAGTTTATCAGGGTCGGAGCAGTACTTC. Its translation is CASSLSGSEQYF.

This clone appeared a single time. This sequence joins TRBV6-5 and TRBJ2-2, with a weak D call TRBD1 (5 bases). Germline values: CDR1 MNHEY, CDR2 SVGAGI. The V end was cut by 7 bases, the J end by 4 bases, with 16 bases between. The CDR3 is made up of 15 amino acids. CDR3 in amino acids: CASTRSIQATGELFF. The CDR3 nucleotides read TGTGCCAGCACCCGATCGATACAGGCCACCGGGGAGCTGTTTTTT.

The V and J genes are TRBV27 and TRBJ2-3; 10 bases fit TRBD1. Germline CDR1 is MNHEY and CDR2 is SMNVEV (reference sequence). The CDR3 sequence is 14 residues long. The J segment lost 5 bases and the V segment lost 4 bases, leaving 3 bases of the junction unmatched. The CDR3 loop reads CASSSGDRGDTQYF. DNA of the CDR3: TGTGCCAGCAGTTCCGGGGACAGGGGAGATACGCAGTATTTT.

CDR3 residues: CASSETGSGANVLTF. DNA for the CDR3: TGTGCCAGCAGTGAAACAGGGTCAGGGGCCAACGTCCTGACTTTC. The V call is TRBV2, the J call TRBJ2-6; perhaps TRBD1 as D (6 bases). The CDR3 totals 15 residues. Trimming stripped 2 bases from V and 4 bases from J, with 9 bases between. Germline V gene sequence: CDR1 SNHLY, CDR2 FYNNEI.

The chain is built from TRBV5-1 and TRBJ2-1, with TRBD2 matching over 11 bases. The germline V gene encodes CDR1 SGHRS and CDR2 YFSETQ. The CDR3 spans 16 residues. The V and J ends lost 3 bases and 2 bases, in that order; junction bases with no gene match: 4. The DNA for the CDR3 is TGCGCCAGCAGCTCAGATAGCGGGAGGGCCTACAATGAGCAGTTCTTC. Amino acids: CASSSDSGRAYNEQFF.

The chain combines TRBV25-1 with TRBJ2-3; D remains unclear. Trimming took 4 bases from V and 6 from J, leaving 17 bases between them. Germline CDR1 reads MGHDK; CDR2 reads SYGVNS. This CDR3 is 15 amino acids long. CDR3 nucleotide sequence: TGTGCCAGCAGTGTAGGACCTCTCCCTTCGGATACGCAGTATTTT. Translated, it gives CASSVGPLPSDTQYF.

The chain is built from TRBV9 and TRBJ2-2, with D uncertain. CDR1 is SGDLS, CDR2 YYNGEE, per germline. V shed 5 bases and J shed 1 base, with 9 bases lying between them. This CDR3 contains 14 residues. CDR3 coding DNA: TGTGCCAGCAGGGGCGGCCGGAACACCGGGGAGCTGTTTTTT. Protein sequence: CASRGGRNTGELFF.